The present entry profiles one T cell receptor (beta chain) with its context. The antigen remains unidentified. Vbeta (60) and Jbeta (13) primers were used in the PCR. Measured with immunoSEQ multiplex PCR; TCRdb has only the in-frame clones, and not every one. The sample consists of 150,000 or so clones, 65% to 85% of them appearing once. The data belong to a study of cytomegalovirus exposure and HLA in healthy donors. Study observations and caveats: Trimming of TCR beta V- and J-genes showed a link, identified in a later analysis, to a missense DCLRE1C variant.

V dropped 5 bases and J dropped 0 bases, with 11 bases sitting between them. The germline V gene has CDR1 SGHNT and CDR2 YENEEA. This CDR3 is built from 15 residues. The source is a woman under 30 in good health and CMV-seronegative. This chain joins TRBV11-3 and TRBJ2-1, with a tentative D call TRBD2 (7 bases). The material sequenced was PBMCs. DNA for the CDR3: TGTGCCAGCAGCCCGGGGGGCGTCTCCTACAATGAGCAGTTCTTC. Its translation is CASSPGGVSYNEQFF.